This T cell receptor (beta chain) is from a study of blood T cells in healthy people across ages. Study results and caveats: Investigators viewed diversity estimates from one million T cells as underestimates, the study reported.

To note about this clonotype: The antigen remains unidentified.

V shed 6 bases and J shed 7 bases, with 9 bases lying between them. In germline, CDR1 is MRHNA, CDR2 SNTAGT. The CDR3 has 11 residues. The second PCR ran about 6 to 12 cycles with a sample-barcoded 5' primer and J-beta primers. MiXCR was run by TCRdb on the 5' RACE reads, yielding one entry per CDR3 protein. Of 700,000 to 850,000 distinct CDR3 sequences detected, roughly 53% appear once; the ten largest clones hold around 41%. Extracted total RNA amounted to at least 5.5 micrograms for each sample. The sequenced sample consisted of blood. V gene TRBV6-4 combines with J gene TRBJ1-2, with D possibly TRBD1 on 5 matching bases. This sequence was found in a man at least 80 years old in good health. The CDR3 loop is CASRGPFGYTF. The CDR3 DNA reads TGTGCCAGCAGGGGACCCTTTGGCTACACCTTC.